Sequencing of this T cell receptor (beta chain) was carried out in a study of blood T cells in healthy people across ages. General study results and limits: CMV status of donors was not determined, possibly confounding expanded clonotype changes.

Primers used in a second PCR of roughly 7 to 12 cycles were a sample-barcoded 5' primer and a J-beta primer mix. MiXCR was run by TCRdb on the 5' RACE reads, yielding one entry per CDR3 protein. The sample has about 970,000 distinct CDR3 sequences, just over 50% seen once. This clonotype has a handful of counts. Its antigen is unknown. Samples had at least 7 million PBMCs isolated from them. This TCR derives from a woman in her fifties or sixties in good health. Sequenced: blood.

CDR3 DNA sequence: TGTGCCAGCAGTCCGGACTGGAGCTCCTACGAGCAGTACTTC. Translated, it gives CASSPDWSSYEQYF. V and J are TRBV12-3 or TRBV12-4 and TRBJ2-7; D might be TRBD2 (5 bases). This CDR3 has 14 residues. V lost 5 bases to trimming and J lost 0 bases, with 11 bases between them.